This TCR beta chain was sequenced in a study of PD-1 blockade in classical Hodgkin lymphoma (TCRdb year 2020). At the level of the whole study: Nivolumab dosing was 3 mg/kg intravenously every 2 weeks, continuing until either disease progression or unacceptable toxicity. A peripheral blood immune signature of response to PD-1 blockade in classical Hodgkin lymphoma was defined using TCR beta sequencing and CyTOF.

The time point label, as the study defines it: cycle 4 day 1 (C4D1), after more than five weeks of nivolumab. Every trial patient had relapsed after autologous stem cell transplantation, and cohorts A, B and C differed in prior brentuximab vedotin exposure. CD8+ T cells were purified from thawed PBMCs by magnetic negative selection with a Miltenyi CD8+ T cell isolation kit. The trial cohort was composed of approximately 56 patients with relapsed/refractory classical Hodgkin lymphoma, for whom complete response, partial response or progressive disease was recorded as best overall response. Trial patients were treated with single-agent nivolumab in the multi-cohort phase II CheckMate 205 trial. An independent review committee assessed best overall response by applying the 2007 International Working Group response criteria. Trial PBMCs were collected immediately before nivolumab initiation (C1D1) and during therapy at cycle 2 day 1 and cycle 4 day 1. Peripheral blood was collected in 8 mL Vacutainer Cell Preparation Tubes, from which PBMCs were isolated by centrifugation and then cryopreserved. Purified CD4+ and CD8+ fractions were prepared only for cases where an additional PBMC sample was available. On LS columns in a quadroMACS separator, the magnetically labelled cells were depleted, and the flow-through was collected as the purified fraction.

V loses 3 bases at its end and J loses 3 bases; junction bases beyond the gene matches: 9. The CDR3 numbers 17 residues from cysteine through phenylalanine. The CDR3 DNA has 51 bases and is translated from base 1. CDR1 is given as MDHEN and CDR2 as SYDVKM, both from the germline V gene. In the case of this clone: Its recognized antigen is unknown. Base qualities were left out, and no much larger clone turns up one base away.

The investigation overall reported the following: Among trial patients, those achieving complete response had baseline diversity similar to that of newly diagnosed patients, while diversity was significantly lower in partial responders and progressors. The study covered only a single clinical trial cohort, and the causes of the repertoire differences, possibly disease activity or prior therapy, were still not defined. Newly diagnosed patients were reported to have lower baseline TCR diversity than healthy donors, and relapsed/refractory patients were reported to have lower baseline TCR diversity still. Patients starting nivolumab less than 1 year after ASCT had lower diversity and were excluded from later analyses to avoid confounding by immune reconstitution. By C4D1, a significant rise was seen in CD4+ TCR diversity but not in CD8+ TCR diversity (p=0.0027 vs p=0.16), and the rise was most apparent among complete responders (p=0.02).

The Qiagen DNeasy kit was used to extract genomic DNA both from unsorted PBMCs and from the negatively selected CD4+ and CD8+ fractions. TCR beta CDR3 regions were subjected to amplification by immunoSEQ multiplex PCR with primers that anneal to V and J segments. Amplification bias was minimized using a synthetic immune receptor repertoire, and residual bias was removed computationally after sequencing. On the study's bioinformatics: Custom Python scripts were used to quantify repertoire diversity as the Shannon entropy index. Unsorted, CD4+ and CD8+ repertoires were analyzed separately, except in combined analyses where CD4+ and CD8+ sequences were merged in silico. A clone counted as expanded when the clone's frequency after treatment rose at least 2-fold relative to C1D1, and clones undetected at baseline were given a pseudocount of 0.5. Clones with 0 or 1 copy at C1D1 were defined as singleton clones, while clones with 2 or more copies were defined as non-singleton clones. Clones expanded in unsorted samples were assigned a CD4+, CD8+ or unknown annotation through matching of protein sequences in sorted samples from the same patient. Wilcoxon tests on paired samples were used to test diversity changes from C1D1 to C4D1. Held by TCRdb, this immuneACCESS table contains in-frame sequences only and omits some clones. Under half of the omission traces to an unresolved V gene where checked; the cause of the rest is unknown. The DNA gave D and trimming, while V, J and clone size come from that table. The table for this sample lists around 21,000 clones; about nine tenths of them were counted only once. Approximately 5.3% of the sample rests with the top ten.

The input for sequencing was CD8+ T cells from blood, taken before the fourth cycle of nivolumab. The TCR sequence derives from a human donor with classical Hodgkin lymphoma. The rearrangement combines TRBV28 with TRBJ1-5; 9 middle bases align to TRBD1. The encoded CDR3 is CASSFLGTGSTNQPQHF. The DNA sequence is TGTGCCAGCAGTTTTCTAGGGACAGGGTCCACCAATCAGCCCCAGCATTTT.